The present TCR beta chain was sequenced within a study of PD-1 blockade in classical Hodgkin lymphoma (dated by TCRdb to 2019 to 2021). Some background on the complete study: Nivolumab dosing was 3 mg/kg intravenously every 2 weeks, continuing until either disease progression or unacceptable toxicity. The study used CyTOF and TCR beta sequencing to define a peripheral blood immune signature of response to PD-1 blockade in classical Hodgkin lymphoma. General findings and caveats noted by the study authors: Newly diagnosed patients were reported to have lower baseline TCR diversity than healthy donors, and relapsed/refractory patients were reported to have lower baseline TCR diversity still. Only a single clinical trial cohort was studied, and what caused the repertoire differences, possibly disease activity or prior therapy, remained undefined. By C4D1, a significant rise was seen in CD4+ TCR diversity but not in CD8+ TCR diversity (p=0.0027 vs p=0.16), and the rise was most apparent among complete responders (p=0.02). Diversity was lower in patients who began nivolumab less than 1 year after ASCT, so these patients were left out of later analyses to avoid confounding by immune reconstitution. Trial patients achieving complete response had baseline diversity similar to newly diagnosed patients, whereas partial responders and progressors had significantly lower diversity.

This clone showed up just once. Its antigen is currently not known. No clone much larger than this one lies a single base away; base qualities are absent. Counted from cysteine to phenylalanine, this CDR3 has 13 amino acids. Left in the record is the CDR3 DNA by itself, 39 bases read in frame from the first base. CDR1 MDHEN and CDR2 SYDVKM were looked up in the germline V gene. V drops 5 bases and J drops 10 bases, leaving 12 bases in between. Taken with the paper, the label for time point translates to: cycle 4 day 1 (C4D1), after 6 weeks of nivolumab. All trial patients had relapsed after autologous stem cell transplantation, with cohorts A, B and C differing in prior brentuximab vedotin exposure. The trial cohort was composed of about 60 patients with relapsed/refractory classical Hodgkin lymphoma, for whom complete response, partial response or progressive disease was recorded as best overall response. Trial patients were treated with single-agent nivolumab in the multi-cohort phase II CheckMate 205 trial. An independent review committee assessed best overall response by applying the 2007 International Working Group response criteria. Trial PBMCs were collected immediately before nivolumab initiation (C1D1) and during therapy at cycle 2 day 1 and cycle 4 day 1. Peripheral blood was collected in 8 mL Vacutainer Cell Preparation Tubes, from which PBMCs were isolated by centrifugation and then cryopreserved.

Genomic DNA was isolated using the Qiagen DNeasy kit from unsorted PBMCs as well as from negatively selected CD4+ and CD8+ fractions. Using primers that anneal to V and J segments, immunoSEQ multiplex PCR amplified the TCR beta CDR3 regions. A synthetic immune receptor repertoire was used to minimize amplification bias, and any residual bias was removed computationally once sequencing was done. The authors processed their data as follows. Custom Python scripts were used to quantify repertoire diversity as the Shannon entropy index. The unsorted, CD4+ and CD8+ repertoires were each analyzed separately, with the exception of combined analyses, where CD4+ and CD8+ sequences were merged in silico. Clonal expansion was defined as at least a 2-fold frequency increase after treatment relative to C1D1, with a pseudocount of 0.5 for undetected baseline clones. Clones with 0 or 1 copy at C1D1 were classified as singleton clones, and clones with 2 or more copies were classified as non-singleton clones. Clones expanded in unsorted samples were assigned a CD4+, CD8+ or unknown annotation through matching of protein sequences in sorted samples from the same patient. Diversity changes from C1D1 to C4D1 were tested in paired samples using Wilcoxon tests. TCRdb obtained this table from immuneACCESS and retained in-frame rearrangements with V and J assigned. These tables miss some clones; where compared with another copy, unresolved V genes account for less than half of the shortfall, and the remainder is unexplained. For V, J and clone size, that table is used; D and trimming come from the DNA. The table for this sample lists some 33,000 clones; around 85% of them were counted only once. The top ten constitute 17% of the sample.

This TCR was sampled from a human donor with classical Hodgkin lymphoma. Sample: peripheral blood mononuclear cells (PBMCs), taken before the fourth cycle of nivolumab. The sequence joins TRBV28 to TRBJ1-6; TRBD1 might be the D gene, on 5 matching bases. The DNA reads TGTGCCAGCAGTGGAGCGGGACGGTCACCCCTCCACTTT. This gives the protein CASSGAGRSPLHF.